This entry lists 30 T cell receptor beta chains sequenced from one sample in a study of blood T cell repertoires in COVID-19 (dated by TCRdb to between 2020 and 2021). Library method: the immunoSEQ multiplex PCR assay. TCRdb holds this immuneACCESS table with in-frame rearrangements only. Some clones are missing; in checked studies, unresolved V genes explain under half, and the rest has no known cause. Recorded for this sample are about 74,000 clones; around nine tenths of them occurred a single time. Around 2.8% of the sample goes to the ten largest clones. The sample taken for sequencing was peripheral blood. Receptors were obtained from a man between 65 and 85 years old with active or convalescent COVID-19.

This clone showed up just a few times. This rearrangement joins TRBV7-3 to TRBJ2-1; no definite D call. The V and J ends lost 3 bases and 0 bases respectively, with 6 bases between them. Germline CDR1 SGHTA, CDR2 FQGTGA. The CDR3 is 14 amino acids. The CDR3 is CASSFESSYNEQFF. The CDR3 DNA follows: TGTGCCAGCAGCTTCGAGAGCTCCTACAATGAGCAGTTCTTC.

This clone appeared a single time. The rearrangement links TRBV28 to TRBJ1-3; 9 bases line up with TRBD1. V was pared by 5 bases and J by 4 bases, with 9 bases of the junction left unmatched. CDR3 size: 16 residues. Germline V gene data show CDR1 as MDHEN and CDR2 as SYDVKM. The DNA for the CDR3 is TGTGCCAGCAGTGCCCCGGGACAGGGAGGAGGAAACACCATATATTTT. Its protein is CASSAPGQGGGNTIYF.

The rearrangement uses TRBV6-5 and TRBJ1-4, with 7 bases aligning to TRBD1. The V gene's germline CDR1 is MNHEY and CDR2 SVGAGI. V shed 3 bases and J 4 bases; nucleotides not matched to a gene: 5. The CDR3 spans 15 residues. The DNA for the CDR3 is TGTGCCAGCAGTTATAGGGGACAGAATAATGAAAAACTGTTTTTT. This gives the protein CASSYRGQNNEKLFF.

The rearrangement joins TRBV5-1 to TRBJ1-3, with 7 bases aligning to TRBD1. V trimming: 5 bases; J trimming: 4 bases; junction bases outside the gene matches: 12. Germline CDR1 reads SGHRS; CDR2 reads YFSETQ. CDR3 length: 16 residues. In DNA form, the CDR3 reads TGCGCCAGCAGACCTGCACAACAGGGGAGAGGAAACACCATATATTTT. It specifies CASRPAQQGRGNTIYF.

There are a few counts of this clone. This chain links TRBV3-1 (or the pseudogene TRBV3-2) with TRBJ2-3; the D is unclear. The length of the CDR3 is 14 residues. Deletions cut 2 bases from V and 1 base from J, with 7 bases between. Germline lookup yields CDR1 LGHDT and CDR2 YNNKEL (reference sequence). CDR3 DNA sequence: TGTGCCAGCAGCCAAAGTGGGCGCACAGATACGCAGTATTTT. It specifies CASSQSGRTDTQYF.

J is TRBJ1-5 and V is TRBV19; D may be TRBD1 (6 bases). This CDR3 comprises 14 residues. Germline lookup yields CDR1 LNHDA and CDR2 SQIVND (reference sequence). V dropped 9 bases and J dropped 6 bases, with 18 bases sitting between them. CDR3 in amino acids: CASRPDRNPQPQHF. Here the CDR3 DNA reads TGTGCCAGCCGACCCGACAGGAACCCTCAGCCCCAGCATTTT.

V gene TRBV9 combines with J gene TRBJ1-1; 7 bases map to TRBD1. This CDR3 is built from 15 residues. CDR1 is SGDLS and CDR2 is YYNGEE in the germline V gene. Trimming cost V 3 bases and J 2 bases; bases outside gene matches: 7. For the CDR3, the DNA is TGTGCCAGCAGCGATAGGACAGGAGCTAACACTGAAGCTTTCTTT. This translates into CASSDRTGANTEAFF.

The chain combines TRBV9 with TRBJ1-1, with TRBD1 identical over 11 bases. Germline values: CDR1 SGDLS, CDR2 YYNGEE. The CDR3 contains 15 residues. V gave up 0 bases and J gave up 6 bases; unmatched junction bases: 4. CDR3 residues: CASSVDGQGAAEAFF. The CDR3 region has the DNA TGTGCCAGCAGCGTAGATGGACAGGGGGCCGCTGAAGCTTTCTTT.

The rearrangement links TRBV19 to TRBJ1-6; D is undetermined. The CDR3 is 13 amino acids. Trimming pared 7 bases from V and 3 bases from J, leaving 7 bases between. Germline loops: CDR1 LNHDA, CDR2 SQIVND (reference sequence). The chain's CDR3 is CASTVSYNSPLHF. In nucleotides, the CDR3 is TGTGCCAGTACAGTCAGCTATAATTCACCCCTCCACTTT.

The chain couples TRBV19 to TRBJ2-1, with 12 bases aligning to TRBD2. The CDR3 has 16 residues. Per the germline V gene, CDR1 is LNHDA and CDR2 is SQIVND (reference sequence). Unmatched junction bases numbered 13, after V lost 9 bases and J lost 7 bases. DNA of the CDR3: TGTGCCAGACCACCCCTCGGACTAGCGGGAACAAATGAGCAGTTCTTC. This translates into CARPPLGLAGTNEQFF. The complete variable domain, with remaining parts taken from reference TRBV19 and TRBJ2-1, reads DGGITQSPKYLFRKEGQNVTLSCEQNLNHDAMYWYRQDPGQGLRLIYYSQIVNDFQKGDIAEGYSVSREKKESFPLTVTSAQKNPTAFYLCARPPLGLAGTNEQFFGPGTRLTVL.

The V gene is TRBV6-5, the J gene TRBJ2-5; maybe TRBD1 (5 bases). Trimming took 6 bases from V and 1 from J, leaving 12 bases between them. Germline V lookup: CDR1 MNHEY, CDR2 SVGAGI. This CDR3 contains 14 residues. The CDR3 sequence: CASRDDSLQETQYF. The CDR3 DNA reads as TGTGCCAGCAGAGACGACAGCCTCCAAGAGACCCAGTACTTC.

This chain connects TRBV9 to TRBJ2-3; 7 positions agree with TRBD2. Germline V gene lookup returns CDR1 SGDLS and CDR2 YYNGEE. CDR3 size: 13 residues. After removal of 2 bases from V and 3 bases from J, the junction contained 0 bases not matched to a gene. The CDR3 nucleotides read TGTGCCAGCAGCGTCGGGGGGACAGATACGCAGTATTTT. Its protein is CASSVGGTDTQYF. The variable domain in full, with the rest retrieved from reference TRBV9 and TRBJ2-3, is DSGVTQTPKHLITATGQRVTLRCSPRSGDLSVYWYQQSLDQGLQFLIQYYNGEERAKGNILERFSAQQFPDLHSELNLSSLELGDSALYFCASSVGGTDTQYFGPGTRLTVL.

J is TRBJ2-1 and V is TRBV3-1 (or the pseudogene TRBV3-2), with 8 bases fitting TRBD2. The CDR3 spans 16 residues. From germline, CDR1 is LGHDT and CDR2 YNNKEL (reference sequence). V shed 0 bases, J shed 6 bases, and the junction held 7 bases outside the gene matches. The CDR3 DNA reads as TGTGCCAGCAGCCAAGATGGCAGGACTAGCTCCAATGAGCAGTTCTTC. Its translation is CASSQDGRTSSNEQFF.

The CDR3 sequence is CASSEASRGLAGEQFF. CDR3 DNA sequence: TGTGCCAGCAGTGAAGCGTCTAGAGGACTAGCGGGAGAGCAGTTCTTC. The chain employs TRBV2 and TRBJ2-1; 12 nucleotides line up with TRBD2. V gave up 0 bases and J gave up 10 bases; unmatched junction bases: 7. This CDR3 region has 16 residues. Per the germline V gene, CDR1 is SNHLY and CDR2 is FYNNEI.

The genes are TRBV18 and TRBJ2-5; D possibly corresponds to TRBD1 (6 bases). The CDR3 spans 15 residues. Trimming took off 2 bases at V and 4 bases at J, with 14 bases between the two ends. Germline V lookup: CDR1 KGHSH, CDR2 LQKENI. The CDR3 region has the DNA TGTGCCAGCTCACCAGATGTGACAGGCGGAGAGACCCAGTACTTC. This sequence encodes CASSPDVTGGETQYF.

This chain uses TRBV5-6 with TRBJ1-1, with 8 positions matching TRBD1. The V segment lost 7 bases and the J segment 4 bases; nucleotides outside the gene matches: 6. Germline V lookup: CDR1 SGHDT, CDR2 YYEEEE. The CDR3 length is 13 residues. This CDR3 is CASHRGSSTEAFF. CDR3 DNA: TGTGCCAGCCACAGGGGGTCTAGCACTGAAGCTTTCTTT.

V and J are TRBV18 and TRBJ1-1, with D possibly being TRBD1 (5 bases). Germline CDR1 and CDR2: KGHSH and LQKENI. The V end lost 8 bases, the J end lost 6 bases, and 19 bases lay between the germline ends. This CDR3 contains 14 residues. For the CDR3, the DNA is TGTGCCAGCCTCCGAGGTTCAGACAGTGCTGAAGCTTTCTTT. It codes for CASLRGSDSAEAFF.

The rearrangement links TRBV7-2 to TRBJ2-3; the match to TRBD2 covers 8 bases. CDR1 and CDR2 from the germline V gene are SGHTA and FQGNSA. Trimming at V came to 5 bases and at J to 6 bases, leaving 13 bases not matched to a gene. The CDR3 extends over 16 amino acids. CDR3 in DNA: TGTGCCAGCAGCCCCGAGGTCCTAGCGGGCCTCGATACGCAGTATTTT. Its protein is CASSPEVLAGLDTQYF.

The chain carries TRBV24-1 and TRBJ2-1; unclear D gene. The CDR3 has 14 residues. Germline assignment: CDR1 KGHDR and CDR2 SFDVKD. The V and J ends lost 3 bases and 6 bases respectively, with 11 bases between them. CDR3 residues: CATSDPSGINEQFF. DNA of the CDR3: TGTGCCACCAGTGATCCCTCCGGTATCAATGAGCAGTTCTTC.

This clone showed up just a few times. The chain links TRBV7-2 to TRBJ1-6; D is uncertain. V was trimmed by 0 bases and J by 9 bases, leaving 9 bases between them. This CDR3 is 14 amino acids long. CDR1 is SGHTA, CDR2 FQGNSA, per germline. DNA of the CDR3: TGTGCCAGCAGCTTAGCAACCGCAGGTTCACCCCTCCACTTT. Translated, it gives CASSLATAGSPLHF.

V usage is TRBV20-1 and J usage is TRBJ1-1; 8 positions agree with TRBD1. The CDR3 is made up of 14 amino acids. The V gene's germline CDR1 is DFQATT and CDR2 SNEGSKA (reference sequence). Trimming took 3 bases from V and 4 from J; bases not matched to a gene: 7. CDR3 region: CSASGQGLVTEAFF. Written as DNA, the CDR3 is TGCAGTGCTAGTGGACAGGGCTTGGTCACTGAAGCTTTCTTT.

The rearrangement links TRBV6-5 to TRBJ1-2; D is possibly TRBD1 (6 bases). The CDR3 runs to 12 residues. V lost 6 bases, J lost 4 bases, and 9 bases lay in between. CDR1 MNHEY and CDR2 SVGAGI come from the germline V gene. The CDR3 is CASSKTGYGYTF. The CDR3 DNA sequence: TGTGCCAGCAGCAAGACAGGCTATGGCTACACCTTC.

The rearrangement uses TRBV19 and TRBJ1-4; 7 positions agree with TRBD1. Germline V gene lookup returns CDR1 LNHDA and CDR2 SQIVND (reference sequence). Trimming at V came to 3 bases and at J to 8 bases, leaving 6 bases not matched to a gene. The CDR3 contains 14 residues. CDR3 nucleotides: TGTGCCAGTAGTATCAGTAGGGGACAGGAAAAACTGTTTTTT. This codes for CASSISRGQEKLFF.

The CDR3 here is CASTLSPLRNEQFF. CDR3 DNA: TGTGCCAGCACTCTTTCACCCTTGAGAAATGAGCAGTTCTTC. This chain uses TRBV6-5 with TRBJ2-1; D ambiguous. CDR1 and CDR2 from the germline V gene are MNHEY and SVGAGI. V gave up 7 bases and J gave up 7 bases, with 17 bases separating them. CDR3 length: 14 residues.

This sequence joins TRBV6-5 and TRBJ2-1, with D perhaps matching TRBD2 (6 bases). Germline CDR1 MNHEY, CDR2 SVGAGI. CDR3 length: 13 amino acids. Trimming stripped 4 bases from V and 12 bases from J, with 16 bases between. CDR3 sequence (DNA): TGTGCCAGCAGTTGGACTAAAGTGGGTTGGCAGTTCTTC. Protein sequence: CASSWTKVGWQFF.

The rearrangement uses TRBV7-3 and TRBJ2-1; TRBD2 matches at 8 bases. Germline CDR1 reads SGHTA; CDR2 reads FQGTGA. This CDR3 is 21 amino acids long. V dropped 11 bases and J dropped 1; count of bases not matched to a gene: 28. The chain's CDR3 is CARIPGGAEGRDYGSYNEQFF. The CDR3 nucleotides read TGTGCCCGGATACCCGGGGGGGCAGAGGGAAGAGATTACGGGTCCTACAATGAGCAGTTCTTC.

This clone was recorded once. The J gene is TRBJ2-1, the V gene TRBV29-1; 7 nucleotides agree with TRBD2. Per the germline V gene, CDR1 is SQVTM and CDR2 is ANQGSEA. V lost 5 bases and J lost 5; bases outside the gene matches: 21. The CDR3 contains 18 residues. The CDR3 coding sequence is TGCAGCGTTCAGGGAGGGAGCGGGAAGTCCCCCTACGACAATGAGCAGTTCTTC. Protein product: CSVQGGSGKSPYDNEQFF.

The chain is built from TRBV6-1 and TRBJ1-1, with a weak D call TRBD1 (5 bases). This CDR3 region has 16 residues. Germline V gene lookup returns CDR1 MNHNS and CDR2 SASEGT. Trimming left V 4 bases short and J 5 bases short, with 20 bases between. The CDR3 DNA follows: TGTGCCAGCAGTGGCCGTGGACCTCGCAAGGGGACTGAAGCTTTCTTT. Its translation is CASSGRGPRKGTEAFF.

The CDR3 nucleotides are TGTGCCAGTAGTATGGGAGGGGATCAGCCCCAGCATTTT. Residues: CASSMGGDQPQHF. V usage is TRBV19 and J usage is TRBJ1-5; weak D call: TRBD1 (5 bases). Trimming took 3 bases from V and 5 from J, leaving 8 bases between them. Germline CDR1 LNHDA, CDR2 SQIVND (reference sequence). The CDR3 is made up of 13 amino acids.

This chain connects TRBV5-4 to TRBJ2-7; TRBD2 is a possible D gene (6 bases). V was shortened by 5 bases and J by 7 bases, with 22 bases between the two germline ends. The CDR3 sequence is 15 residues long. CDR1 and CDR2 from the germline V gene are SGHNT and YYREEE (reference sequence). The chain's CDR3 is CASRRELASREEQYF. CDR3 sequence (DNA): TGTGCCAGCAGGCGAGAACTAGCCTCCCGGGAGGAGCAGTACTTC.